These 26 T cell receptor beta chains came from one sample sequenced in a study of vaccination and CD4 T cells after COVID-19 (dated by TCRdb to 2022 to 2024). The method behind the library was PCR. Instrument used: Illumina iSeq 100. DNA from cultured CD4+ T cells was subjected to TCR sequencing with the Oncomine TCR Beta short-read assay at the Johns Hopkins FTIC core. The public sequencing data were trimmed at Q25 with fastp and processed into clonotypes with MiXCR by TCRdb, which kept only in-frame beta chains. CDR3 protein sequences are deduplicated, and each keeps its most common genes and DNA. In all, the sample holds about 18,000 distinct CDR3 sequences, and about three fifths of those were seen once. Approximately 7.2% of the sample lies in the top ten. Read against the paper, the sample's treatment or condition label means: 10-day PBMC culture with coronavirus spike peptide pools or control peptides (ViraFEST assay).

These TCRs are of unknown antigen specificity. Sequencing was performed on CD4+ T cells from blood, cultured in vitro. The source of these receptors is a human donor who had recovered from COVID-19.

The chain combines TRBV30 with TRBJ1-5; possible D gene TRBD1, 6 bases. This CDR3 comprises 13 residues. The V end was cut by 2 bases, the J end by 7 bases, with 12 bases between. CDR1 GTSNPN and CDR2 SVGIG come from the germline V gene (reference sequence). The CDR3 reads CAWSRGAEQPQHF. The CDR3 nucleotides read TGTGCCTGGAGTAGGGGGGCCGAACAGCCCCAGCATTTT.

The CDR3 sequence: CAISESYSNQPQHF. The CDR3 coding sequence is TGTGCCATCAGTGAGTCCTATAGCAATCAGCCCCAGCATTTT. The chain uses TRBV10-3 and TRBJ1-5, with unresolved D. Trimming cost V 0 bases and J 0 bases, with 3 bases left between them. The CDR3 loop spans 14 amino acids. CDR1 is ENHRY, CDR2 SYGVKD, per germline.

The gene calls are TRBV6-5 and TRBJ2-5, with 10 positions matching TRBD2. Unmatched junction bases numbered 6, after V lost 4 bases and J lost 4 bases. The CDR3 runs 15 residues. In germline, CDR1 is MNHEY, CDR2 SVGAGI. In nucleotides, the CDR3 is TGTGCCAGCAGTTCCAGCGGGAGGGCCGGAGAGACCCAGTACTTC. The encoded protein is CASSSSGRAGETQYF.

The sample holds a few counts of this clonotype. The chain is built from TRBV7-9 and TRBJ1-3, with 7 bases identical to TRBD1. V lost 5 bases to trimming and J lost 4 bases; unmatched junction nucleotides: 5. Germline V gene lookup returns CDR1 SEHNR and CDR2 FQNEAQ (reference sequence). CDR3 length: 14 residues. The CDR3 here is CASSEQGTGNTIYF. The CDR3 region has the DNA TGTGCCAGCAGCGAACAGGGGACGGGAAACACCATATATTTT.

The CDR3 loop is CASSDSRDGTYEQYF. CDR3 DNA sequence: TGCGCCAGCAGTGACTCCCGGGACGGAACCTACGAGCAGTACTTC. The V and J genes are TRBV10-2 and TRBJ2-7, with D perhaps TRBD1 or TRBD2 (5 bases each). Trimming left V 3 bases short and J 2 bases short, with 14 bases between. Looked up from germline, CDR1 is WSHSY and CDR2 is SAAADI. The CDR3 has 15 residues.

In DNA form, the CDR3 reads TGCAGTGCTAGAGATCTTAGGGCAGGGGGCCCTAGTGAAAAACTGTTTTTT. It is translated as CSARDLRAGGPSEKLFF. The J gene is TRBJ1-4, the V gene TRBV20-1; 8 bases are shared with TRBD1. V shed 0 bases and J 7 bases; nucleotides not matched to a gene: 13. Germline loops: CDR1 DFQATT, CDR2 SNEGSKA (reference sequence). This CDR3 contains 17 residues.

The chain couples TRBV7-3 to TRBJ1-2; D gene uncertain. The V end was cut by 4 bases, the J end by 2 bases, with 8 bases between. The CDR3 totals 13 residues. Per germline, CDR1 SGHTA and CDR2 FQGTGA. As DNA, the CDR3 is TGTGCCAGCAGCTCCGGGCAGAACTATGGCTACACCTTC. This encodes CASSSGQNYGYTF.

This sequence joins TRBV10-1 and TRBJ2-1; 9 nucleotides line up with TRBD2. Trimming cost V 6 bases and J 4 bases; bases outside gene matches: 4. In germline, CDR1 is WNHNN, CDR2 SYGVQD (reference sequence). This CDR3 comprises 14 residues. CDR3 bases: TGCGCCAGCAGCATAGCGGGAGCGTACAATGAGCAGTTCTTC. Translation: CASSIAGAYNEQFF.

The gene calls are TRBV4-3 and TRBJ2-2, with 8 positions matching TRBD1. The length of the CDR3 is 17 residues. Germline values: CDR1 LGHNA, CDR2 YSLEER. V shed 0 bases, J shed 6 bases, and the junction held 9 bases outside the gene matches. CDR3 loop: CASSQESQGAFAGELFF. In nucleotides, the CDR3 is TGCGCCAGCAGCCAAGAGTCCCAGGGGGCGTTTGCCGGGGAGCTGTTTTTT.

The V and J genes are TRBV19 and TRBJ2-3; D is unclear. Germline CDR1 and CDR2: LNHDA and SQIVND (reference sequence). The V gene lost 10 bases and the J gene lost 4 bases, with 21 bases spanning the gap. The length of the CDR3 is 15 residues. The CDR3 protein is CATSRARGESDTQYF. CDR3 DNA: TGTGCCACAAGCCGGGCTCGAGGAGAATCAGATACGCAGTATTTT.

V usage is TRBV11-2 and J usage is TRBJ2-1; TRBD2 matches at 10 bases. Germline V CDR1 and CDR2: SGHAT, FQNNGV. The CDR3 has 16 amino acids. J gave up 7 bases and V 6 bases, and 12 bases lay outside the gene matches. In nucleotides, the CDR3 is TGTGCCAGCAGGGACGCCGGGACTAGCGCTGCTAATGAGCAGTTCTTC. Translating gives CASRDAGTSAANEQFF.

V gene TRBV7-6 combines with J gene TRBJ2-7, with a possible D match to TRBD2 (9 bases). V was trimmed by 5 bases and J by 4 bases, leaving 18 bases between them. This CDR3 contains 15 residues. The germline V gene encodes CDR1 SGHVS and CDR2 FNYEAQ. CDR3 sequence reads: CASSQGASGNYEQYF. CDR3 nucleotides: TGTGCCAGCAGCCAGGGGGCTAGCGGGAATTACGAGCAGTACTTC.

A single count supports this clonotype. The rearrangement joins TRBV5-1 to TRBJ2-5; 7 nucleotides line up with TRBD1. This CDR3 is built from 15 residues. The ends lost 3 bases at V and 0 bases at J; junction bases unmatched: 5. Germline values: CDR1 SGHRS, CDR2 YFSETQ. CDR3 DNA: TGCGCCAGCAGCTGGAAGGGACAGTACCAAGAGACCCAGTACTTC. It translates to CASSWKGQYQETQYF.

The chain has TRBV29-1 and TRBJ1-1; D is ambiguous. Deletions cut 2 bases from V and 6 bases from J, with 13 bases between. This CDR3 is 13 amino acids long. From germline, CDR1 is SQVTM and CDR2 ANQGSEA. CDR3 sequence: CSVEPRSSAEAFF. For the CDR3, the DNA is TGCAGCGTTGAACCCCGTTCTAGTGCTGAAGCTTTCTTT. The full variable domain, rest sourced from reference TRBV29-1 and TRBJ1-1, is SAVISQKPSRDICQRGTSLTIQCQVDSQVTMMFWYRQQPGQSLTLIATANQGSEATYESGFVIDKFPISRPNLTFSTLTVSNMSPEDSSIYLCSVEPRSSAEAFFGQGTRLTVV.

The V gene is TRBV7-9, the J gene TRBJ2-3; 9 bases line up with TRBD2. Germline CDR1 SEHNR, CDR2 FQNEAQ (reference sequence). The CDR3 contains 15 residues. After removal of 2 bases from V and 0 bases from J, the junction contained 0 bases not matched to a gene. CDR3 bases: TGTGCCAGCAGCTTACTAGCGGGGAGCACAGATACGCAGTATTTT. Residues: CASSLLAGSTDTQYF.

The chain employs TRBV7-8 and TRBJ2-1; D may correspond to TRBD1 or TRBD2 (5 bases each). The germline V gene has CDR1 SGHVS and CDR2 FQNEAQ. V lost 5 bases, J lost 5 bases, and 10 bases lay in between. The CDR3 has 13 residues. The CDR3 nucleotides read TGTGCCAGCAGCCTGGGGACGCACAATGAGCAGTTCTTC. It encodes CASSLGTHNEQFF. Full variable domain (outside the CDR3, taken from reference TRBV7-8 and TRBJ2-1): GAGVSQSPRYKVAKRGQDVALRCDPISGHVSLFWYQQALGQGPEFLTYFQNEAQLDKSGLPSDRFFAERPEGSVSTLKIQRTQQEDSAVYLCASSLGTHNEQFFGPGTRLTVL.

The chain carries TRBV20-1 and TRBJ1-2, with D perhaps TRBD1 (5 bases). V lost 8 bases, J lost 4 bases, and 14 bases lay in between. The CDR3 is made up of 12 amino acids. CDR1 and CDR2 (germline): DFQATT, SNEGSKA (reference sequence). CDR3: CSMGGSGYGYTF. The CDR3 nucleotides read TGCAGTATGGGGGGGTCGGGCTATGGCTACACCTTC.

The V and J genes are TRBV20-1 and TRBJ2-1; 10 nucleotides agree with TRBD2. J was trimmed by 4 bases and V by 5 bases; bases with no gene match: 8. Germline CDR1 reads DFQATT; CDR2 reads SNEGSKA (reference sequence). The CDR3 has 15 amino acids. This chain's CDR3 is CSAPPSGREYNEQFF. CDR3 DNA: TGCAGTGCTCCCCCAAGCGGGAGGGAATACAATGAGCAGTTCTTC.

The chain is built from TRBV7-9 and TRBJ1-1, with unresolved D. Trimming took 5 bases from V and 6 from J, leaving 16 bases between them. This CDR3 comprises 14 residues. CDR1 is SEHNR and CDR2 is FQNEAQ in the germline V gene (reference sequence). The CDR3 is CASSRQPPGPEAFF. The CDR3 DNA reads TGTGCCAGCAGCCGCCAACCCCCCGGCCCTGAAGCTTTCTTT.

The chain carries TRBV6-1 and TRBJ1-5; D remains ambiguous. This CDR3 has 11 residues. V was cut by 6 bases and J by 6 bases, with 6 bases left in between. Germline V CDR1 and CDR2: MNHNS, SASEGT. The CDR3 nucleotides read TGTGCCAGCAGCGCCAGTCAGCCCCAGCATTTT. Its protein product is CASSASQPQHF.

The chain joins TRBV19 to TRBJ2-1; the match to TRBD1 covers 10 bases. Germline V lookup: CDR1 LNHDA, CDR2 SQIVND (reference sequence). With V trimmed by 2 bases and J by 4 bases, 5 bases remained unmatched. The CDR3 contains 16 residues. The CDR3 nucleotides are TGTGCCAGTAGTATAACCGGGACAGGGGTTTACAATGAGCAGTTCTTC. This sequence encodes CASSITGTGVYNEQFF.

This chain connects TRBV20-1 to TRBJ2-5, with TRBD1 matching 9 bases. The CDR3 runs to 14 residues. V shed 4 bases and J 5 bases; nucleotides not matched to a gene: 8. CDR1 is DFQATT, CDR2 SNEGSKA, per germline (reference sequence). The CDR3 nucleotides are TGCAGTGCTAATCCGACAGGGACAGGGGAGACCCAGTACTTC. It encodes CSANPTGTGETQYF.

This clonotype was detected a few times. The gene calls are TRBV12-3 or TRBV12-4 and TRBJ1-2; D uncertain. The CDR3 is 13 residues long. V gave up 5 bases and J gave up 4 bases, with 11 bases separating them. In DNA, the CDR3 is TGTGCCAGCAGTAAGACCGATACCTATGGCTACACCTTC. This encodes CASSKTDTYGYTF.

CDR3 in amino acids: CAISGDGTSGNTIYF. The DNA of the CDR3 is TGTGCCATCAGTGGTGACGGGACCTCTGGAAACACCATATATTTT. The chain joins TRBV10-3 to TRBJ1-3; possibly TRBD1 for D (5 bases). The length of the CDR3 is 15 residues. The ends were cut back, 4 bases at V and 0 bases at J, with 10 bases in the middle. Per germline, CDR1 ENHRY and CDR2 SYGVKD.

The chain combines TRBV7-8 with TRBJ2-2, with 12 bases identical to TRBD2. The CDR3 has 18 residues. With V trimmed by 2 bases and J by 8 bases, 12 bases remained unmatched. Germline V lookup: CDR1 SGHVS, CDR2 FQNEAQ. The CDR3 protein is CASSLISRTSGTAGELFF. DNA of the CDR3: TGTGCCAGCAGCTTAATATCCCGGACTAGCGGGACGGCTGGGGAGCTGTTTTTT.

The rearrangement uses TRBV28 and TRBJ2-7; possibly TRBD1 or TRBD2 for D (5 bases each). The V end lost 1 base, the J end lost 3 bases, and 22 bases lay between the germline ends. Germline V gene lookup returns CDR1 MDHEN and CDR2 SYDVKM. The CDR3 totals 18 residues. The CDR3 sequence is CASSLYTLGVPGRYEQYF. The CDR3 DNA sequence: TGTGCCAGCAGTTTATACACTCTGGGAGTTCCAGGGCGCTACGAGCAGTACTTC.